This entry lists 28 T cell receptor beta chains sequenced from one sample in a study of shared clonotypes between healthy human individuals (TCRdb year 2020). Library construction relied on the immunoSEQ multiplex PCR assay. What TCRdb holds here is the immuneACCESS table cut down to in-frame rearrangements. Part of the clones is not present; checked against another copy, under half of the missing clones reflect an unresolved V gene, and the others are unexplained. A total of 800,000 to 950,000 clones appear in this sample, just over 95% of them only once. The top ten constitute less than 0.25% of the sample. For the CD8 naive samples, CD45RO-negative cells were positively selected for CCR7, yielding a CD45RA+CCR7+ population from which TemRA cells were excluded. Sequencing used naive CD8+ T cells sorted from blood. According to the study, the label for this sample's cell subset or site signals: CD45RA+CCR7+. The source of these receptors is a man in his thirties or forties in good health.

This chain joins TRBV7-9 and TRBJ2-3, with TRBD2 as a possible D gene (6 bases). The CDR3 extends over 14 amino acids. Trimming took off 3 bases at V and 6 bases at J, with 13 bases between the two ends. Germline-derived CDR1 and CDR2 are SEHNR and FQNEAQ (reference sequence). The CDR3 protein is CASSLTGEPDTQYF. Written as DNA, the CDR3 is TGTGCCAGCAGCTTGACGGGAGAGCCCGATACGCAGTATTTT.

The chain recombines TRBV11-2 with TRBJ2-7, with D maybe TRBD1 (5 bases). This CDR3 is built from 14 residues. The germline gives CDR1 SGHAT, CDR2 FQNNGV. Trimming stripped 1 base from V and 2 bases from J, with 9 bases between. The CDR3 loop reads CASSLAGIAYEQYF. CDR3 sequence (DNA): TGTGCCAGCAGCTTAGCAGGGATAGCCTACGAGCAGTACTTC. Drawing the rest from reference TRBV11-2 and TRBJ2-7, the complete variable domain is EAGVAQSPRYKIIEKRQSVAFWCNPISGHATLYWYQQILGQGPKLLIQFQNNGVVDDSQLPKDRFSAERLKGVDSTLKIQPAKLEDSAVYLCASSLAGIAYEQYFGPGTRLTVT.

The gene calls are TRBV7-6 and TRBJ2-6, with TRBD1 identical over 7 bases. CDR1 and CDR2 from the germline V gene are SGHVS and FNYEAQ. Trimming took 3 bases from V and 17 from J; bases not matched to a gene: 7. The CDR3 consists of 12 residues. The CDR3 DNA reads TGTGCCAGCAGCTTGGATACAGGGGAATTGACTTTC. This encodes CASSLDTGELTF. The full variable domain, its missing parts supplied by reference TRBV7-6 and TRBJ2-6, is GAGVSQSPRYKVTKRGQDVALRCDPISGHVSLYWYRQALGQGPEFLTYFNYEAQQDKSGLPNDRFSAERPEGSISTLTIQRTEQRDSAMYRCASSLDTGELTFGAGSRLTVL.

This sequence joins TRBV7-7 and TRBJ2-5; 9 positions match TRBD2. V trimming: 0 bases; J trimming: 0 bases; junction bases outside the gene matches: 5. The CDR3 spans 17 residues. Germline CDR1 reads SSHAT; CDR2 reads FNYEAQ (reference sequence). The CDR3 protein is CASSLAPAGGYQETQYF. For the CDR3, the DNA is TGTGCCAGCAGCTTAGCTCCCGCGGGAGGGTACCAAGAGACCCAGTACTTC.

The V and J genes are TRBV27 and TRBJ1-1; a weak D match, TRBD1 (6 bases). Germline lookup yields CDR1 MNHEY and CDR2 SMNVEV (reference sequence). The CDR3 is 14 amino acids. The ends were cut back, 6 bases at V and 1 base at J, with 12 bases in the middle. CDR3 DNA sequence: TGTGCCAGCAGGCCCGGGGGGCGGAACACTGAAGCTTTCTTT. Its protein is CASRPGGRNTEAFF.

This chain connects TRBV5-4 to TRBJ2-2; D gene uncertain. Between the trimmed V and J ends, which lost 2 bases and 4 bases, there was a span of 18 bases. Germline lookup yields CDR1 SGHNT and CDR2 YYREEE (reference sequence). The length of the CDR3 is 17 residues. This chain's CDR3 is CASSFPADPHGTGELFF. The DNA for the CDR3 is TGTGCCAGCAGCTTCCCCGCAGACCCTCACGGCACCGGGGAGCTGTTTTTT.

The chain combines TRBV4-1 with TRBJ2-5; TRBD1 matches at 7 bases. The CDR3 extends over 16 amino acids. The V gene's germline CDR1 is MGHRA and CDR2 YSYEKL. Trimming removed 1 base from V and 1 base from J; junction bases left unmatched: 6. The CDR3 is CASSQVVGTAQETQYF. The CDR3 DNA reads as TGCGCCAGCAGCCAAGTAGTCGGGACAGCCCAAGAGACCCAGTACTTC.

The chain links TRBV27 to TRBJ2-7; D is unclear. CDR1 is MNHEY and CDR2 is SMNVEV in the germline V gene (reference sequence). V was shortened by 2 bases and J by 2 bases, with 7 bases between the two germline ends. The CDR3 runs 13 residues. In DNA form, the CDR3 reads TGTGCCAGCAGTTTAGCTGTAACCTACGAGCAGTACTTC. Protein sequence: CASSLAVTYEQYF.

The V and J genes are TRBV29-1 and TRBJ2-2; weak D call: TRBD1 (6 bases). CDR3 size: 14 residues. Germline CDR1 and CDR2: SQVTM and ANQGSEA. Trimming removed 6 bases from V and 0 bases from J, with 11 bases in between. The CDR3 nucleotides read TGCAGCGTCCGACAGGCTTCGAACACCGGGGAGCTGTTTTTT. Amino acid sequence: CSVRQASNTGELFF.

This clone was seen only once. The gene calls are TRBV19 and TRBJ2-1; no reliable D call. Germline assignment: CDR1 LNHDA and CDR2 SQIVND (reference sequence). This CDR3 comprises 12 residues. The V end was cut by 5 bases, the J end by 6 bases, with 8 bases between. In DNA form, the CDR3 reads TGTGCCAGTAGTTTAGTTCGCAATGAGCAGTTCTTC. This encodes CASSLVRNEQFF.

The chain links TRBV1 to TRBJ2-1; the DNA was not used to check the table's D call, TRBD1. TRBV1 is assigned pseudogene status. This CDR3 has 20 residues. Written as DNA, the CDR3 is TGCACCAGCAGCCAAGCCGACGGGACAGGGGGCCAGGAGGGCTACAATGAGCAGTTCTTC. Encoded protein: CTSSQADGTGGQEGYNEQFF.

The rearrangement joins TRBV27 to TRBJ2-7; 9 positions agree with TRBD1. Per the germline V gene, CDR1 is MNHEY and CDR2 is SMNVEV (reference sequence). Trimming removed 7 bases from V and 7 bases from J; junction bases left unmatched: 8. CDR3 size: 13 residues. CDR3 sequence reads: CASMGGQGGEQYF. For the CDR3, the DNA is TGTGCCAGCATGGGGGGACAGGGAGGGGAGCAGTACTTC.

V gene TRBV7-9 combines with J gene TRBJ2-7; no clear D. The germline gives CDR1 SEHNR, CDR2 FQNEAQ (reference sequence). The CDR3 is made up of 13 amino acids. Trimming removed 2 bases at V and 3 bases at J, with 8 bases between. The CDR3 DNA follows: TGTGCCAGCAGCTTAATTAAGGACTACGAGCAGTACTTC. Protein product: CASSLIKDYEQYF.

The chain links TRBV4-1 to TRBJ2-6, with D unresolved. The germline V and J ends were trimmed by 5 bases and 5 bases, with 19 bases remaining between them. The germline gives CDR1 MGHRA, CDR2 YSYEKL. The CDR3 covers 17 residues. This CDR3 reads CASSIVEPQSRANVLTF. Here the CDR3 DNA reads TGCGCCAGCAGCATTGTGGAACCACAAAGTCGGGCCAACGTCCTGACTTTC.

The V and J genes are TRBV9 and TRBJ1-2, with 10 bases that match TRBD1. V dropped 2 bases and J dropped 4; count of bases not matched to a gene: 2. This CDR3 region has 14 residues. In germline, CDR1 is SGDLS, CDR2 YYNGEE. CDR3 region: CASSVGTGAYGYTF. As DNA, the CDR3 is TGTGCCAGCAGCGTGGGGACAGGGGCCTATGGCTACACCTTC.

The chain is built from TRBV11-2 and TRBJ2-1; D is unclear. Looked up from germline, CDR1 is SGHAT and CDR2 is FQNNGV. V was pared by 0 bases and J by 0 bases, with 6 bases between. This CDR3 comprises 15 residues. The CDR3 sequence: CASSLDPDSYNEQFF. The DNA of the CDR3 is TGTGCCAGCAGCTTAGATCCTGACTCCTACAATGAGCAGTTCTTC.

With respect to this clone: Other DNA sequences in this specimen translate into the identical CDR3. The chain joins TRBV4-1 to TRBJ2-7; a possible D gene is TRBD2 (6 bases). Germline V lookup: CDR1 MGHRA, CDR2 YSYEKL. With 0 bases removed from V and 4 bases from J, the gap between germline ends came to 13 bases. CDR3 length equals 15 residues. CDR3 loop: CASSQEAGSAYEQYF. As DNA, the CDR3 is TGCGCCAGCAGCCAAGAGGCGGGAAGTGCGTACGAGCAGTACTTC.

The rearrangement uses TRBV5-5 and TRBJ1-2; D is unclear. Trimming shortened V by 5 bases and J by 4 bases, and 9 bases separated the two germline ends. CDR1 and CDR2 from the germline V gene are SGHKS and YYEKEE (reference sequence). The CDR3 runs 12 residues. The CDR3 sequence: CASRHGSYGYTF. CDR3 nucleotides: TGTGCCAGCAGACACGGCAGCTATGGCTACACCTTC.

The chain combines TRBV28 with TRBJ2-1, with D unclear. Per the germline V gene, CDR1 is MDHEN and CDR2 is SYDVKM. The CDR3 extends over 13 amino acids. The ends were cut back, 4 bases at V and 3 bases at J, with 7 bases in the middle. The CDR3 bases are TGTGCCAGCAGTTCGACGGGCTACAATGAGCAGTTCTTC. Protein product: CASSSTGYNEQFF.

Points on this clone: Other DNA sequences of this sample code for an identical CDR3. For the CDR3, the DNA is TGTGCCAGCAGCTTGGTAGGTAACGAGCAGTACTTC. Protein sequence: CASSLVGNEQYF. The chain joins TRBV5-4 to TRBJ2-7; D is ambiguous. This CDR3 has 12 residues. Germline CDR1 is SGHNT and CDR2 is YYREEE (reference sequence). V was trimmed by 0 bases and J by 5 bases, leaving 6 bases between them.

V and J are TRBV7-9 and TRBJ2-1, with no clear D. The CDR3 sequence is 12 residues long. Germline assignment: CDR1 SEHNR and CDR2 FQNEAQ (reference sequence). Trimming cost V 5 bases and J 8 bases, with 10 bases left between them. CDR3 in DNA: TGTGCCAGCAGCCTTCCACTGGATGAGCAGTTCTTC. It translates to CASSLPLDEQFF.

This sequence joins TRBV2 and TRBJ2-7; D unclear. Trimming took off 8 bases at V and 6 bases at J, with 11 bases between the two ends. CDR3 size: 11 residues. Germline CDR1 and CDR2: SNHLY and FYNNEI. CDR3 protein: CASLGIPEQYF. As DNA, the CDR3 is TGTGCCAGCCTGGGGATTCCCGAGCAGTACTTC.

This clone appeared once. V usage is TRBV10-2 and J usage is TRBJ2-1; D unresolved. V lost 1 base to trimming and J lost 9 bases, with 10 bases between them. CDR1 is WSHSY, CDR2 SAAADI, per germline. This CDR3 contains 13 residues. The CDR3 spells CASSELSLREQFF. CDR3 DNA sequence: TGCGCCAGCAGTGAGTTGTCGTTGCGTGAGCAGTTCTTC.

The genes are TRBV28 and TRBJ1-2, with TRBD1 as a possible D gene (5 bases). Germline V gene sequence: CDR1 MDHEN, CDR2 SYDVKM. V was cut by 10 bases and J by 5 bases, with 17 bases left in between. The CDR3 consists of 13 residues. The CDR3 region is CATWDGVGYGYTF. The CDR3 bases are TGTGCCACCTGGGACGGAGTAGGATATGGCTACACCTTC.

The chain has TRBV4-1 and TRBJ2-1, with 8 nucleotides matching TRBD2. CDR3 length: 14 residues. V trimming: 8 bases; J trimming: 3 bases; junction bases outside the gene matches: 6. Germline V gene data show CDR1 as MGHRA and CDR2 as YSYEKL. For the CDR3, the DNA is TGCGCCAGCCAGGGACTAGGGGGCTACAATGAGCAGTTCTTC. Its translation: CASQGLGGYNEQFF.

J is TRBJ2-3 and V is TRBV9; D unclear. V lost 2 bases, J lost 2 bases, and 12 bases lay in between. Germline CDR1 and CDR2: SGDLS and YYNGEE. The CDR3 extends over 15 amino acids. The CDR3 DNA reads TGTGCCAGCAGCGTGTTTAATCTTCCCACAGATACGCAGTATTTT. Amino acids: CASSVFNLPTDTQYF.

The V gene is TRBV6-5, the J gene TRBJ2-3; TRBD2 aligns across 7 bases. The length of the CDR3 is 14 residues. Germline V lookup: CDR1 MNHEY, CDR2 SVGAGI. The ends lost 6 bases at V and 2 bases at J; junction bases unmatched: 5. The CDR3, as DNA: TGTGCCAGCAGCTTTCTAGCGGACACAGATACGCAGTATTTT. Its protein product is CASSFLADTDTQYF.

The chain employs TRBV10-1 and TRBJ2-7; 10 nucleotides align to TRBD2. The CDR3 contains 17 residues. Germline V lookup: CDR1 WNHNN, CDR2 SYGVQD (reference sequence). V lost 0 bases to trimming and J lost 2 bases; unmatched junction nucleotides: 7. The CDR3 bases are TGCGCCAGCAGTGAGTCGTTTCTAGCGGGAGCGACCTACGAGCAGTACTTC. It is translated as CASSESFLAGATYEQYF.